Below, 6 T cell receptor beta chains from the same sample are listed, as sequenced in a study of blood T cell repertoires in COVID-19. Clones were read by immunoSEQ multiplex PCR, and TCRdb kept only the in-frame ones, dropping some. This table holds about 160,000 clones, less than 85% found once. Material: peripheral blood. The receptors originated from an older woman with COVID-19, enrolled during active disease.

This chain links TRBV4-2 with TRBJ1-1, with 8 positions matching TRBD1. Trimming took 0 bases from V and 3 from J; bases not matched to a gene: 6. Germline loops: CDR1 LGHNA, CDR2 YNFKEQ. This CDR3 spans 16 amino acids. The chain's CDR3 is CASSQDPTGVDTEAFF. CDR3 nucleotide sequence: TGTGCCAGCAGCCAAGACCCGACAGGGGTTGACACTGAAGCTTTCTTT.

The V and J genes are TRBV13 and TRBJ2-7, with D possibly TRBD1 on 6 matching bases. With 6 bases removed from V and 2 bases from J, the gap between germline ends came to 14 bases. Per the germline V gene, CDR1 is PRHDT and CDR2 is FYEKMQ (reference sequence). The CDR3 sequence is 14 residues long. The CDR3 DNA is TGTGCCAGCAGATCCAGGGGTGCGACCTACGAGCAGTACTTC. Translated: CASRSRGATYEQYF. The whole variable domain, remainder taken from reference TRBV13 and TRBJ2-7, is AAGVIQSPRHLIKEKRETATLKCYPIPRHDTVYWYQQGPGQDPQFLISFYEKMQSDKGSIPDRFSAQQFSDYHSELNMSSLELGDSALYFCASRSRGATYEQYFGPGTRLTVT.

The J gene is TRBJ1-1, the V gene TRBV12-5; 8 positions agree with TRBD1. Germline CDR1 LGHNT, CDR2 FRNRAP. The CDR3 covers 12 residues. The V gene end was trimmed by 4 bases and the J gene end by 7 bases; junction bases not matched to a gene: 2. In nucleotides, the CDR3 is TGTGCTAGTGGTTACGGGACAGGTGAAGCTTTCTTT. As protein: CASGYGTGEAFF.

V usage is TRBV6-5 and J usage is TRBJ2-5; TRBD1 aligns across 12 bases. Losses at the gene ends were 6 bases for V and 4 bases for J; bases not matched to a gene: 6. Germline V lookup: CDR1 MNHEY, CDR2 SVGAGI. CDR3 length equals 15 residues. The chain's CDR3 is CASRPGQGARETQYF. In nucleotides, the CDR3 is TGTGCCAGCAGGCCGGGACAGGGGGCGCGAGAGACCCAGTACTTC.

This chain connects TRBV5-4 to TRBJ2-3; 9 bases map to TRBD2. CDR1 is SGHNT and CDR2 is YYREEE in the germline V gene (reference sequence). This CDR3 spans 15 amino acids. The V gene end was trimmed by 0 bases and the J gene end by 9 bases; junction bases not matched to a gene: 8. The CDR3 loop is CASSLEGSAGGTQYF. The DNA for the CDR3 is TGTGCCAGCAGCTTGGAGGGTTCGGCGGGGGGGACGCAGTATTTT.

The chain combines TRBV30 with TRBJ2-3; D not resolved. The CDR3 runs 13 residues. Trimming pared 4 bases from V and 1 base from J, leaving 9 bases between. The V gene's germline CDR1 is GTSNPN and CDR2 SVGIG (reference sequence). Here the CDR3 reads CAWISSGTDTQYF. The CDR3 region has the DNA TGTGCCTGGATATCCAGCGGCACAGATACGCAGTATTTT.